The clone carrying this T cell receptor beta chain was seen repeatedly, ten times or more. The sample originates from a study of blood T cells in healthy people across ages. The authors ran a second PCR of 7 to 11 cycles using a sample-barcoded 5' primer and a J-beta primer mix. One entry per CDR3 protein, called by TCRdb with MiXCR from the 5' RACE reads. The table shows around 520,000 distinct CDR3 sequences, with about 27% occurring only once. The CDR3 covers 13 residues. V dropped 5 bases and J dropped 4 bases, with 11 bases sitting between them. These data also formed part of another study, on T cells of mothers and their children. That investigation notes: cDNA was made from all extracted RNA, approximately 1.5 ug per 15 ul.

This TCR came from a boy aged 2 to 10 in good health. Specimen: blood. The chain has TRBV12-3 or TRBV12-4 and TRBJ1-1; D gene unclear. CDR3 in DNA: TGTGCCAGCAGTCCCCTCTCCGTCACTGAAGCTTTCTTT. Its translation is CASSPLSVTEAFF.